The 7 T cell receptor beta chains listed next were all sequenced from one sample in a study of Tregs in tolerant kidney transplant recipients. Clones were read by immunoSEQ multiplex PCR, and TCRdb kept only the in-frame ones, dropping some. The sample's table shows some 31,000 clones. The sequencing here drew on CD8+ T cells from blood, taken before the transplant. These TCRs come from a human donor who received a combined kidney and bone marrow transplant.

To note about this clone: Read sequence stops 3 residues before the CDR3 end, and the germline J gene provides the missing end. The V call is TRBV12-3 or TRBV12-4, the J call TRBJ1-1; 7 bases align to TRBD1. The CDR3 has 15 residues. Trimming at V came to 6 bases and at J to 0 bases, leaving 7 bases not matched to a gene. The CDR3: CASSYPGQLNTEAFF. The part of the CDR3 DNA that was read is TGTGCCAGCAGCTACCCGGGACAGCTGAACACTGAA.

A note on this clone: The CDR3 end falls 3 residues outside the read, so it is completed with the germline J gene. The V call is TRBV7-8, the J call TRBJ2-3; the match to TRBD2 covers 8 bases. This CDR3 is built from 18 residues. V lost 0 bases to trimming and J lost 2 bases; unmatched junction nucleotides: 10. Germline assignment: CDR1 SGHVS and CDR2 FQNEAQ. The CDR3 region is CASSLAPWTSINTDTQYF. Partial CDR3 DNA: TGTGCCAGCAGCTTAGCGCCCTGGACTAGCATAAACACAGATACG. Drawing the rest from reference TRBV7-8 and TRBJ2-3, the complete variable domain is GAGVSQSPRYKVAKRGQDVALRCDPISGHVSLFWYQQALGQGPEFLTYFQNEAQLDKSGLPSDRFFAERPEGSVSTLKIQRTQQEDSAVYLCASSLAPWTSINTDTQYFGPGTRLTVL.

Comment on this clone: The read ends 3 residues shy of where the CDR3 ends; the end is completed using the germline J gene. The V gene is TRBV5-1, the J gene TRBJ1-1, with D perhaps matching TRBD1 (5 bases). Trimming cost V 4 bases and J 4 bases, with 14 bases left between them. The germline V gene has CDR1 SGHRS and CDR2 YFSETQ. The CDR3 length is 14 residues. The DNA read from the CDR3 is TGCGCCAGCAGCGCGCAGGGAGATAGCACTGAA. It is translated as CASSAQGDSTE. The CDR3 as a whole reads CASSAQGDSTEAFF.

CDR3 sequence reads: CASSVTRISYEQYF. CDR3 bases read: TGTGCCAGCAGCGTCACCAGAATCTCCTACGAG. The chain recombines TRBV11-2 with TRBJ2-7; D ambiguous. Sequencing ends 3 residues short of the CDR3 end; the germline J gene provides the rest. Germline V gene sequence: CDR1 SGHAT, CDR2 FQNNGV. The CDR3 totals 14 residues. Trimming removed 5 bases from V and 0 bases from J, with 11 bases in between.

CDR3 amino acids: CASLGGSNQPQHF. CDR3 bases read: TGTGCCAGCCTTGGGGGCAGCAATCAGCCC. The chain employs TRBV19 and TRBJ1-5, with D possibly TRBD1 on 6 matching bases. The read falls 3 residues short of the CDR3 end, and the missing part is taken from the germline J gene. Germline CDR1 is LNHDA and CDR2 is SQIVND (reference sequence). V dropped 9 bases and J dropped 1 base, with 10 bases sitting between them. There are 13 residues in the CDR3.

On this clone: The read ends 3 residues before the CDR3 terminus; that terminus is restored from the germline J gene. Other DNA variants within this sample encode the same CDR3. The chain joins TRBV7-9 to TRBJ2-2, with 7 positions matching TRBD1. With 5 bases clipped from V and 3 bases from J, the junction kept 6 bases outside the gene matches. The germline V gene encodes CDR1 SEHNR and CDR2 FQNEAQ (reference sequence). The CDR3 runs 15 residues. CDR3 in amino acids: CASSIRQGDTGELFF. CDR3 DNA (partial): TGTGCCAGCAGCATCAGGCAGGGGGACACCGGGGAG.

Remarks on this clone: The CDR3 extends 3 residues past the end of the read, so its final part is completed from the germline J gene. The chain employs TRBV6-2 or TRBV6-3 and TRBJ2-7; 11 bases match TRBD2. The trim removed 0 bases at V and 0 bases at J, leaving 4 bases unmatched. Germline loops: CDR1 MNHEY, CDR2 SVGEGT. This CDR3 is 17 amino acids long. The CDR3 is CASSYSGLAASSYEQYF. The CDR3 DNA, read in part, is TGTGCCAGCAGTTACTCGGGACTAGCGGCGAGCTCCTACGAG.